The following is a T cell receptor (beta chain) sequence with its context. Its antigen remains unidentified. Unique molecular identifiers were affixed to discrete cDNA molecules within the library. MiXCR, run by TCRdb on the RACE reads, gives a single entry per CDR3 protein. The data contain more than 55,000 distinct CDR3 sequences, about 10% of them singletons. This record belongs to a study of human T cells and chemical hapten exposure. Turning to the study itself: Alopecia areata, totalis or universalis was found in mostly female patients.

Noted time point: pre-sensitization, week 0. The treatment here: therapeutic diphenylcyclopropenone sensitization with weekly scalp DPC. After removal of 0 bases from V and 1 base from J, the junction contained 9 bases not matched to a gene. The germline CDR1 and CDR2 sequences are MNHEY and SVGAGI. The CDR3 covers 17 residues. Overall study results and limits: Expanded TCRs made up significantly more big CDR3 similarity clusters than controls did. TCRs exceeding 1 in 1000 frequency stayed unchanged with DPC sensitization.

The source was whole blood, collected in connection with sensitization to the hapten diphenylcyclopropenone (DPC). The receptor was derived from a woman aged 40 to 49 with alopecia areata. Some clones in this sample may be carry-over from other donors' samples. The chain links TRBV6-5 to TRBJ2-7; 7 bases align to TRBD1. The CDR3, as DNA: TGTGCCAGCAGTTACTCGCTTCGTGGGGGACAGTCCTACGAGCAGTACTTC. Amino acid sequence: CASSYSLRGGQSYEQYF.